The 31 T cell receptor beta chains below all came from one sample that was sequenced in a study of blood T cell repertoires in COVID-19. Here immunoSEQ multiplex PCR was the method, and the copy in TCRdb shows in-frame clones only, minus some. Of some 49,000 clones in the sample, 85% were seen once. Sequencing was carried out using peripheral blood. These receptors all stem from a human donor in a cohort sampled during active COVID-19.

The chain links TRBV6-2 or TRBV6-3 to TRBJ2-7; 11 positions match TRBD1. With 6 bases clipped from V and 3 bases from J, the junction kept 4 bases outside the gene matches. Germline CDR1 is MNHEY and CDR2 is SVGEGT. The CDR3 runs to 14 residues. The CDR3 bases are TGTGCCAGCAGCGTGGACAGGGGGCTCTACGAGCAGTACTTC. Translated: CASSVDRGLYEQYF.

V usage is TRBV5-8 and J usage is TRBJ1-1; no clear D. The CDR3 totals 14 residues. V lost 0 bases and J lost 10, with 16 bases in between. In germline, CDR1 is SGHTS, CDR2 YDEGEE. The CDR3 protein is CASSLASEGIGAFF. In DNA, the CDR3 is TGTGCCAGCAGCTTGGCGTCGGAGGGTATCGGAGCTTTCTTT.

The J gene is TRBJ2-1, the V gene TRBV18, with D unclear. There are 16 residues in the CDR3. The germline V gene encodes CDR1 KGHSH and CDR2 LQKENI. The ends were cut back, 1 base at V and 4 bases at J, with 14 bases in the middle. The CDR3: CASSPLADTIYNEQFF. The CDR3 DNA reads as TGTGCCAGCTCACCACTGGCTGATACAATTTACAATGAGCAGTTCTTC.

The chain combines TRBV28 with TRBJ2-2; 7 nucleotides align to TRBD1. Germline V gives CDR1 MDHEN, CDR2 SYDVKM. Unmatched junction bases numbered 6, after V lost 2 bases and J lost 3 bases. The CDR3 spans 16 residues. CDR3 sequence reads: CASSLDRAPDTGELFF. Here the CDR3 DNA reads TGTGCCAGCAGTTTAGACAGGGCTCCGGACACCGGGGAGCTGTTTTTT.

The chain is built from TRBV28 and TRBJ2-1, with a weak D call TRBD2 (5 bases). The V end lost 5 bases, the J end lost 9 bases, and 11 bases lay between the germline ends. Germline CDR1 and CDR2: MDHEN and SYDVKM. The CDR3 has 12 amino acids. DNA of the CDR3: TGTGCCAGCAGTAGACTACGGAGTGAGCAGTTCTTC. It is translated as CASSRLRSEQFF.

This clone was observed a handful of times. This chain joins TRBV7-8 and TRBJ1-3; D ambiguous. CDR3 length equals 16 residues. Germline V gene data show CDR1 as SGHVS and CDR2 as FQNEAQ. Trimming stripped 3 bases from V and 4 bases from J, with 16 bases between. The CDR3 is CASSFLTGSAGNTIYF. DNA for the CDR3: TGTGCCAGCAGCTTCCTAACGGGATCGGCGGGAAACACCATATATTTT.

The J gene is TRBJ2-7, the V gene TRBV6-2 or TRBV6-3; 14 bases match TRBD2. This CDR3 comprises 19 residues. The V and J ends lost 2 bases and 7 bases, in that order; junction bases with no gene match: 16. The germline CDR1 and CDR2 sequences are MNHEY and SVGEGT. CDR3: CASSYEVGGTSGSPGEQYF. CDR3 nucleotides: TGTGCCAGCAGTTACGAAGTTGGAGGGACTAGCGGGAGCCCGGGGGAGCAGTACTTC.

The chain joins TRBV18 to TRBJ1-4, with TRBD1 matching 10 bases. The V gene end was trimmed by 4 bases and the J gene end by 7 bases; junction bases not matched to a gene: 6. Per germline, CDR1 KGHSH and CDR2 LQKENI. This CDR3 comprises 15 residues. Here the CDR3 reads CASSLGQGDSEKLFF. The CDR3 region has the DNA TGTGCCAGCTCACTTGGACAGGGGGATAGTGAAAAACTGTTTTTT.

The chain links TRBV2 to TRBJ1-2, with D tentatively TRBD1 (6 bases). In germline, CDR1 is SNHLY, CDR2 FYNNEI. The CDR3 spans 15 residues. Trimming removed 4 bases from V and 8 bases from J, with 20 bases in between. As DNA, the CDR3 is TGTGCCAGCAGTGTTGAGGGGGGGCCTAGGTCCGGCTACACCTTC. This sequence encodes CASSVEGGPRSGYTF.

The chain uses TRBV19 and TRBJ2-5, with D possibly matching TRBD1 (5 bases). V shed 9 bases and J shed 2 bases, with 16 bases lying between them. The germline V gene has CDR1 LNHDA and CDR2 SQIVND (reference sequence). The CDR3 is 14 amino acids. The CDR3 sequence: CASHPQGSQETQYF. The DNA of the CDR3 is TGTGCCAGCCACCCCCAGGGTTCACAAGAGACCCAGTACTTC. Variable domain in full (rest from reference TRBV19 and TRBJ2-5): DGGITQSPKYLFRKEGQNVTLSCEQNLNHDAMYWYRQDPGQGLRLIYYSQIVNDFQKGDIAEGYSVSREKKESFPLTVTSAQKNPTAFYLCASHPQGSQETQYFGPGTRLLVL.

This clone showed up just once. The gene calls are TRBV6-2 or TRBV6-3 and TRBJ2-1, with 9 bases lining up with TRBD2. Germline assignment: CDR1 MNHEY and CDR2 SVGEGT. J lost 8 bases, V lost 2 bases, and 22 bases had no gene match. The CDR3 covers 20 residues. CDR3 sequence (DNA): TGTGCCAGCAGTTACGTCGCAGGGTCGAGCGGGAGGCCTAGCGGGGATGAGCAGTTCTTC. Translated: CASSYVAGSSGRPSGDEQFF.

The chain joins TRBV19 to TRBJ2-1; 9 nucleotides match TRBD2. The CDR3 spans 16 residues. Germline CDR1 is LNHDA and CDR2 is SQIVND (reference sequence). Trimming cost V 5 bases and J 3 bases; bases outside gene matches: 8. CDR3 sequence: CASSVGLAIHYNEQFF. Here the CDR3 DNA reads TGTGCCAGTAGTGTGGGACTAGCAATTCACTACAATGAGCAGTTCTTC.

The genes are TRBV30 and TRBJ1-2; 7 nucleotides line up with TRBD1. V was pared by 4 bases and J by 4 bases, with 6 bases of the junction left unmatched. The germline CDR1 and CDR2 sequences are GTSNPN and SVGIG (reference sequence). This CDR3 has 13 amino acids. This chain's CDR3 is CAWTDRVSYGYTF. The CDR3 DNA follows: TGTGCCTGGACTGACAGGGTGAGCTATGGCTACACCTTC. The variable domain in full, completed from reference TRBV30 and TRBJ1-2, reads SQTIHQWPATLVQPVGSPLSLECTVEGTSNPNLYWYRQAAGRGLQLLFYSVGIGQISSEVPQNLSASRPQDRQFILSSKKLLLSDSGFYLCAWTDRVSYGYTFGSGTRLTVV.

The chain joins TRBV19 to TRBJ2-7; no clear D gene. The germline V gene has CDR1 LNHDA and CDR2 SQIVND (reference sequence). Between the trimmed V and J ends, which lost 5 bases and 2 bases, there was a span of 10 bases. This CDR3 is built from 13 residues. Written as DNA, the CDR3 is TGTGCCAGTAGTCTGCGCCCTACCTACGAGCAGTACTTC. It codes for CASSLRPTYEQYF.

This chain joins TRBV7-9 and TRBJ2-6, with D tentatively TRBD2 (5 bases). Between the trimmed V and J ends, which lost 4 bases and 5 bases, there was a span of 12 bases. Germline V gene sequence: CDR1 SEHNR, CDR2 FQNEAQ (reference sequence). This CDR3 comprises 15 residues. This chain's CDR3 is CASSSLALRANVLTF. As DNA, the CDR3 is TGTGCCAGCAGCTCCCTAGCCTTACGGGCCAACGTCCTGACTTTC.

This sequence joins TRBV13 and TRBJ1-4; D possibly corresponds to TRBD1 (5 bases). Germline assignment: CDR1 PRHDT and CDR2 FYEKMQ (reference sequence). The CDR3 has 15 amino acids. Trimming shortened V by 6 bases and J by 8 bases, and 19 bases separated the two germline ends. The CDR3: CASSRPVGRGEKLFF. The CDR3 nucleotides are TGTGCCAGCAGTCGTCCAGTGGGGCGAGGAGAAAAACTGTTTTTT.

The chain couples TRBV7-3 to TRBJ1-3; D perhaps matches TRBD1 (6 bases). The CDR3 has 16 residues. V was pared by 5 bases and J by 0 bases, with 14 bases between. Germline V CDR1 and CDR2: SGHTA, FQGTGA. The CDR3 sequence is CASSPGTPNSGNTIYF. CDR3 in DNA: TGTGCCAGCAGCCCCGGGACACCAAACTCTGGAAACACCATATATTTT.

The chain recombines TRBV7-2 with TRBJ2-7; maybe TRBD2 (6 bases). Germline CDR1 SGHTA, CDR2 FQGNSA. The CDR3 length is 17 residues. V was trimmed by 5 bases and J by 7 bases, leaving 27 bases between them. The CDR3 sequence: CASSPGSRLWRAGEQYF. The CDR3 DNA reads TGTGCCAGCAGCCCCGGCTCCAGACTCTGGAGGGCGGGGGAGCAGTACTTC.

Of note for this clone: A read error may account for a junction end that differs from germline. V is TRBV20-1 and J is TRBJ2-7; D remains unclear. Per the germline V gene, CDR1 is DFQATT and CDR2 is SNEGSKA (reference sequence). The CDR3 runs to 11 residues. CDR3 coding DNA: TGCAGTGCGAGAGCCAACTACGAGCAGTACTTC. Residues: CSARANYEQYF.

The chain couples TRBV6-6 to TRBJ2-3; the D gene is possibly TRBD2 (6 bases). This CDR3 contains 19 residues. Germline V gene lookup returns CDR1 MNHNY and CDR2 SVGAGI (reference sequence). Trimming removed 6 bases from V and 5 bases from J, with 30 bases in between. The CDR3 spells CASSSPMALGSGRLDTQYF. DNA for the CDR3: TGTGCCAGCAGCTCCCCCATGGCCCTCGGGAGCGGAAGGTTAGATACGCAGTATTTT.

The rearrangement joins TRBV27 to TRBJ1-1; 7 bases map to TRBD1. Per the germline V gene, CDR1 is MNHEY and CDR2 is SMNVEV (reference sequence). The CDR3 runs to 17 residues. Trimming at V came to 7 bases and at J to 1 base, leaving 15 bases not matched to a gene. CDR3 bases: TGTGCCAGCACCCTACTGGACAGGCGACCGGGGAACACTGAAGCTTTCTTT. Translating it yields CASTLLDRRPGNTEAFF.

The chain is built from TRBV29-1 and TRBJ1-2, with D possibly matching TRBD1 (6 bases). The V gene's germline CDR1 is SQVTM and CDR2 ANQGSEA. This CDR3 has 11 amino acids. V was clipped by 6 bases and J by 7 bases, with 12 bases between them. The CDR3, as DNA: TGCAGCGTCCGGGACATTGGTGGCTACACCTTC. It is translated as CSVRDIGGYTF.

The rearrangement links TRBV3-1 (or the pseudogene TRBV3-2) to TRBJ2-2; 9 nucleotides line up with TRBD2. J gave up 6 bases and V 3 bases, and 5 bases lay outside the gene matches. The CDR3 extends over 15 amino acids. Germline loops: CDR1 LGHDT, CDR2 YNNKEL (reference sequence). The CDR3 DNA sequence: TGTGCCAGCAGCCAGTCCGTAGCGGGAGCCGGGGAGCTGTTTTTT. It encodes CASSQSVAGAGELFF.

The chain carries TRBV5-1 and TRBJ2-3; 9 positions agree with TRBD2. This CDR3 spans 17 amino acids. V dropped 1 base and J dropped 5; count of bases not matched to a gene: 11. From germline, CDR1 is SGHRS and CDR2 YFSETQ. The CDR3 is CASSLSSGNVLGDTQYF. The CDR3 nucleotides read TGCGCCAGCAGCTTGTCTAGCGGGAATGTTTTGGGAGATACGCAGTATTTT.

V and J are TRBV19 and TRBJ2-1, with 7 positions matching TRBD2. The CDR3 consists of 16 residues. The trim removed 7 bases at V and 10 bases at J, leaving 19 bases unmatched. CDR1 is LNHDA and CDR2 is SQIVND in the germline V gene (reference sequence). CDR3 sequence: CASTPSGASGQSEQFF. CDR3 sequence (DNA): TGTGCCAGTACCCCCTCCGGGGCTAGCGGACAATCGGAGCAGTTCTTC.

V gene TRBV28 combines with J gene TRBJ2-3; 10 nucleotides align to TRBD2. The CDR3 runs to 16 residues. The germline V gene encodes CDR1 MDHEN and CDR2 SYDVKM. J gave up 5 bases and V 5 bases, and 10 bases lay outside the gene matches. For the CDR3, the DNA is TGTGCCAGCAGTCTTTTTCCAGCGGGAGGGGGAGATACGCAGTATTTT. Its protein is CASSLFPAGGGDTQYF.

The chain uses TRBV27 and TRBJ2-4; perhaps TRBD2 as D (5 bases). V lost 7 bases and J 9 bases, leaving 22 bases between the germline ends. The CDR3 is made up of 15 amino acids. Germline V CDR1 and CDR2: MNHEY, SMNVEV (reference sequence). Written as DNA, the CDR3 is TGTGCCAGCATCACATCCGGGAAACCCGACGCCATTCAGTACTTC. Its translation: CASITSGKPDAIQYF.

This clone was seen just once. CDR3 nucleotide sequence: TGTGCCACCAGTTATCCCGGCGCGGGAGGGATCAATGAGCAGTTCTTC. Residues: CATSYPGAGGINEQFF. The V call is TRBV24-1, the J call TRBJ2-1; 9 positions match TRBD2. J gave up 6 bases and V 6 bases, and 11 bases lay outside the gene matches. This CDR3 has 16 amino acids. Germline CDR1 KGHDR, CDR2 SFDVKD.

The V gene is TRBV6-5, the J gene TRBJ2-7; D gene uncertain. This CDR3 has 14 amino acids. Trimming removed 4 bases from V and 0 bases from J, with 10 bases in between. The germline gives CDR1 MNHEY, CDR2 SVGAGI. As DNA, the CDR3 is TGTGCCAGCAGTTCCACAACAGCCTCCTACGAGCAGTACTTC. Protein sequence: CASSSTTASYEQYF.

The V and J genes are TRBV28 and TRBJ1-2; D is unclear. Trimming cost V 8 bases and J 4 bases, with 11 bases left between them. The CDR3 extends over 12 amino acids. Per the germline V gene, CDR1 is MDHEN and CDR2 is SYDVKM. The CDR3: CASLHLVYGYTF. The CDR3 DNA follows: TGTGCCAGCCTACATCTAGTCTATGGCTACACCTTC.

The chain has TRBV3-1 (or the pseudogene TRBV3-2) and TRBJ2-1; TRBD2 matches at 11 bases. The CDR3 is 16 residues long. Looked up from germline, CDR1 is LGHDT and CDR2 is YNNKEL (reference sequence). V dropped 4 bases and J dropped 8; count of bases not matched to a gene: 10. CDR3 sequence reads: CASSPASTSGSDEQFF. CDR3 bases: TGTGCCAGCAGCCCAGCCTCCACTAGCGGGAGCGATGAGCAGTTCTTC.